This TCR beta chain is drawn from a study of blood T cell repertoires in COVID-19. As for the study in general: The analysed material was cDNA or gDNA that came from T cells, B-cell-depleted T cells, or PBMCs.

Only in-frame clones appear in the TCRdb table, and some are missing; sequencing was by immunoSEQ multiplex PCR. The data contain around 100,000 clones, 70% to 90% of them seen just once; the ten biggest clones take up 3.5%. Unmatched junction bases numbered 4, after V lost 6 bases and J lost 2 bases. The germline CDR1 and CDR2 sequences are LGHDT and YNNKEL (reference sequence). This CDR3 is 15 amino acids long. Source material: peripheral blood. The sequence came from a human donor in a cohort sampled during active COVID-19. The J gene is TRBJ2-3, the V gene TRBV3-1 (or the pseudogene TRBV3-2); the match to TRBD2 covers 11 bases. The CDR3 coding sequence is TGTGCCAGCAGACTAGCGGGGGCCCACACAGATACGCAGTATTTT. It translates to CASRLAGAHTDTQYF.